What follows are 27 T cell receptor beta chains derived from one specimen sequenced in a study of cytomegalovirus exposure and HLA in healthy donors. Sequenced by immunoSEQ multiplex PCR; TCRdb stores in-frame clones only, minus some. The top ten hold approximately 0.7% of the sample, which has about 150,000 clones, 90% to 95% seen once. Sample: PBMCs. The receptors originated from a man younger than 30 in good health and CMV-seronegative.

V and J are TRBV5-4 and TRBJ2-5; TRBD2 agrees at 7 bases. The V and J ends lost 0 bases and 4 bases, in that order; junction bases with no gene match: 12. This CDR3 contains 17 residues. Germline CDR1 is SGHNT and CDR2 is YYREEE (reference sequence). The CDR3 loop is CASSLVGRAFLGETQYF. In DNA, the CDR3 is TGTGCCAGCAGCTTGGTAGGGAGGGCCTTTTTGGGAGAGACCCAGTACTTC.

A word on this clone: At one of its ends the junction is not consistent with the germline gene, which may arise from a read error. The rearrangement links TRBV11-2 to TRBJ1-1; D is possibly TRBD1 (6 bases). The CDR3 covers 16 residues. Germline V gene lookup returns CDR1 SGHAT and CDR2 FQNNGV. DNA for the CDR3: TGTGCCAGCAACTTAGGCCCCAGGGGACTGAACACTGAAGCTTTCTTT. Its protein product is CASNLGPRGLNTEAFF. The full variable domain, in which reference TRBV11-2 and TRBJ1-1 provide the parts outside the CDR3, is EAGVAQSPRYKIIEKRQSVAFWCNPISGHATLYWYQQILGQGPKLLIQFQNNGVVDDSQLPKDRFSAERLKGVDSTLKIQPAKLEDSAVYLCASNLGPRGLNTEAFFGQGTRLTVV.

The chain uses TRBV6-5 and TRBJ1-1; no reliable D call. This CDR3 is 13 amino acids long. Trimming removed 2 bases at V and 4 bases at J, with 8 bases between. In germline, CDR1 is MNHEY, CDR2 SVGAGI. CDR3 region: CASSYVQATEAFF. DNA for the CDR3: TGTGCCAGCAGTTACGTGCAGGCCACTGAAGCTTTCTTT.

The gene calls are TRBV2 and TRBJ1-4; D is unclear. Trimming pared 4 bases from V and 5 bases from J, leaving 5 bases between. Germline V gene lookup returns CDR1 SNHLY and CDR2 FYNNEI. This CDR3 spans 12 amino acids. CDR3 bases: TGTGCCAGCAGTGTTCAGAATGAAAAACTGTTTTTT. Its protein product is CASSVQNEKLFF.

This chain connects TRBV18 to TRBJ1-1; D uncertain. The V gene lost 3 bases and the J gene lost 2 bases, with 10 bases spanning the gap. Germline values: CDR1 KGHSH, CDR2 LQKENI. The CDR3 is 14 residues long. The CDR3 DNA reads as TGTGCCAGCTCACCGGGCCAGATAAACACTGAAGCTTTCTTT. This encodes CASSPGQINTEAFF.

The chain carries TRBV5-1 and TRBJ2-3; D is possibly TRBD2 (5 bases). The CDR3 has 14 amino acids. Trimming cost V 4 bases and J 0 bases, with 9 bases left between them. Germline loops: CDR1 SGHRS, CDR2 YFSETQ. The CDR3 loop reads CASSPLESTDTQYF. The CDR3 coding sequence is TGCGCCAGCAGCCCACTAGAGAGCACAGATACGCAGTATTTT.

The V gene is TRBV28, the J gene TRBJ1-2; 10 nucleotides agree with TRBD1. The CDR3 spans 13 residues. V lost 7 bases and J lost 8; bases outside the gene matches: 7. From germline, CDR1 is MDHEN and CDR2 SYDVKM. CDR3 sequence: CASIGDRGRGYTF. For the CDR3, the DNA is TGTGCCAGCATAGGAGACAGGGGGCGAGGCTACACCTTC.

This chain connects TRBV5-1 to TRBJ2-3; TRBD1 is a possible D gene (6 bases). CDR3 length: 16 amino acids. Trimming pared 4 bases from V and 1 base from J, leaving 16 bases between. Per germline, CDR1 SGHRS and CDR2 YFSETQ. CDR3 residues: CASSLLTGVGTDTQYF. CDR3 DNA sequence: TGCGCCAGCAGCCTCCTGACAGGTGTGGGCACAGATACGCAGTATTTT.

V gene TRBV7-9 combines with J gene TRBJ1-4; tentatively, D is TRBD1 (5 bases). With 5 bases removed from V and 2 bases from J, the gap between germline ends came to 9 bases. CDR1 and CDR2 from the germline V gene are SEHNR and FQNEAQ (reference sequence). This CDR3 region has 14 residues. CDR3 sequence: CASSQQVTNEKLFF. Here the CDR3 DNA reads TGTGCCAGCAGCCAACAGGTGACTAATGAAAAACTGTTTTTT.

The rearrangement links TRBV5-1 to TRBJ1-3; D is undetermined. CDR1 is SGHRS and CDR2 is YFSETQ in the germline V gene. With 4 bases removed from V and 16 bases from J, the gap between germline ends came to 24 bases. The CDR3 runs 14 residues. CDR3 loop: CASSPKGDYTPNYF. CDR3 in DNA: TGCGCCAGCAGCCCCAAGGGTGACTATACCCCGAATTATTTT.

The genes are TRBV7-9 and TRBJ1-2; a weak D match, TRBD1 (5 bases). Germline V gives CDR1 SEHNR, CDR2 FQNEAQ (reference sequence). The CDR3 length is 14 residues. Trimming took 5 bases from V and 6 from J, leaving 16 bases between them. CDR3 residues: CASSLGQSEDGYTF. The CDR3 nucleotides are TGTGCCAGCAGCCTGGGGCAGTCGGAAGATGGCTACACCTTC.

The chain joins TRBV7-2 to TRBJ2-7; unclear D gene. The germline CDR1 and CDR2 sequences are SGHTA and FQGNSA. This CDR3 spans 15 amino acids. V gave up 5 bases and J gave up 4 bases, with 18 bases separating them. CDR3 in DNA: TGTGCCAGCAGCCTGGGCCCTTCCACTCAATACGAGCAGTACGTC. It translates to CASSLGPSTQYEQYV.

The gene calls are TRBV15 and TRBJ1-2; no definite D call. The V gene's germline CDR1 is LNHNV and CDR2 YYDKDF (reference sequence). This CDR3 region has 13 residues. The germline V and J ends were trimmed by 6 bases and 6 bases, with 14 bases remaining between them. The CDR3 region has the DNA TGTGCCACCAGAGCCTGGGGAGGGCATGGCTACACCTTC. Protein: CATRAWGGHGYTF.

This clone was recorded once. The V and J genes are TRBV5-4 and TRBJ2-5; 12 bases agree with TRBD1. The J segment lost 3 bases and the V segment lost 7 bases, leaving 10 bases of the junction unmatched. This CDR3 spans 16 amino acids. Germline V CDR1 and CDR2: SGHNT, YYREEE (reference sequence). The CDR3 sequence: CASRDRGRAKKETQYF. In nucleotides, the CDR3 is TGTGCCAGCCGGGACAGGGGGCGCGCGAAAAAAGAGACCCAGTACTTC.

The genes are TRBV5-1 and TRBJ1-5; D possibly corresponds to TRBD1 (5 bases). V lost 0 bases, J lost 3 bases, and 7 bases lay in between. The CDR3 consists of 14 residues. CDR1 is SGHRS, CDR2 YFSETQ, per germline. The CDR3 region is CASSLEGDNQPQHF. CDR3 nucleotides: TGCGCCAGCAGCTTGGAAGGGGACAATCAGCCCCAGCATTTT. Variable domain in full (rest from reference TRBV5-1 and TRBJ1-5): KAGVTQTPRYLIKTRGQQVTLSCSPISGHRSVSWYQQTPGQGLQFLFEYFSETQRNKGNFPGRFSGRQFSNSRSEMNVSTLELGDSALYLCASSLEGDNQPQHFGDGTRLSIL.

The rearrangement links TRBV4-2 to TRBJ2-2, with 10 bases fitting TRBD2. Germline V gene lookup returns CDR1 LGHNA and CDR2 YNFKEQ. With V trimmed by 2 bases and J by 6 bases, 6 bases remained unmatched. This CDR3 contains 16 residues. CDR3 bases: TGTGCCAGCAGCCAATTTCTAAGCGGGGGGGCCGGGGAGCTGTTTTTT. The encoded protein is CASSQFLSGGAGELFF.

V is TRBV7-9 and J is TRBJ1-2; 8 bases are shared with TRBD1. The CDR3 covers 13 residues. The germline CDR1 and CDR2 sequences are SEHNR and FQNEAQ (reference sequence). The V gene end was trimmed by 4 bases and the J gene end by 7 bases; junction bases not matched to a gene: 5. The CDR3 nucleotides are TGTGCCAGCAGCTCGGACAGGGATAGTGGCTACACCTTC. Translating it yields CASSSDRDSGYTF. The entire variable domain, with the rest obtained from reference TRBV7-9 and TRBJ1-2, is as follows: DTGVSQNPRHKITKRGQNVTFRCDPISEHNRLYWYRQTLGQGPEFLTYFQNEAQLEKSRLLSDRFSAERPKGSFSTLEIQRTEQGDSAMYLCASSSDRDSGYTFGSGTRLTVV.

The V call is TRBV7-7, the J call TRBJ2-5; 9 nucleotides agree with TRBD2. CDR1 SSHAT and CDR2 FNYEAQ come from the germline V gene (reference sequence). CDR3 size: 17 residues. Trimming cost V 5 bases and J 6 bases; bases outside gene matches: 16. For the CDR3, the DNA is TGTGCCAGCAGCCCCCGTGGGGGCGGGGGGGCCGGTCAGACCCAGTACTTC. It translates to CASSPRGGGGAGQTQYF.

This clone was counted once. The chain combines TRBV29-1 with TRBJ1-1; tentatively, D is TRBD1 (5 bases). The CDR3 loop spans 14 amino acids. Germline V gives CDR1 SQVTM, CDR2 ANQGSEA. Trimming pared 4 bases from V and 4 bases from J, leaving 16 bases between. CDR3 residues: CSVALQVRGTEAFF. In nucleotides, the CDR3 is TGCAGCGTTGCTTTACAGGTTAGGGGCACTGAAGCTTTCTTT.

As for this clone: At one boundary the junction diverges from the germline segment, which might be a read error. This chain joins TRBV5-1 and TRBJ1-3; D is perhaps TRBD1 (5 bases). The length of the CDR3 is 14 residues. CDR1 is SGHRS, CDR2 YFSETQ, per germline. CDR3 region: CASRPGTSGNTIYF. For the CDR3, the DNA is TGTGCCAGCAGGCCCGGGACTTCTGGAAACACCATATATTTT.

J is TRBJ2-2 and V is TRBV4-1, with TRBD1 matching over 7 bases. The CDR3 length is 16 residues. In germline, CDR1 is MGHRA, CDR2 YSYEKL. The V and J ends lost 3 bases and 0 bases, in that order; junction bases with no gene match: 4. The CDR3 nucleotides are TGCGCCAGCAGCCACATTGACAGGGCGAACACCGGGGAGCTGTTTTTT. Its translation: CASSHIDRANTGELFF.

V and J are TRBV7-2 and TRBJ2-7, with 8 bases matching TRBD2. Germline CDR1 and CDR2: SGHTA and FQGNSA. This CDR3 region has 14 residues. Trimming at V came to 3 bases and at J to 7 bases, leaving 8 bases not matched to a gene. CDR3 bases: TGTGCCAGCAGCTTGACGTCTAGCGGGTGGGAGCAGTACGTC. Protein product: CASSLTSSGWEQYV.

The CDR3 DNA follows: TGTGCCAGCAGCTTAGCAGGGGCCTGGTCTAGCACAGATACGCAGTATTTT. Amino acid sequence: CASSLAGAWSSTDTQYF. The V call is TRBV7-6, the J call TRBJ2-3; possibly TRBD1 for D (5 bases). The V end was cut by 0 bases, the J end by 0 bases, with 13 bases between. This CDR3 has 17 residues. CDR1 is SGHVS, CDR2 FNYEAQ, per germline.

This rearrangement joins TRBV7-9 to TRBJ2-5; possible D gene TRBD2, 6 bases. The CDR3 covers 14 residues. The V and J ends lost 10 bases and 2 bases respectively, with 17 bases between them. Germline V gene data show CDR1 as SEHNR and CDR2 as FQNEAQ (reference sequence). The CDR3 sequence: CATLSPGLQETQYF. The CDR3, as DNA: TGTGCCACCTTGAGCCCGGGACTTCAAGAGACCCAGTACTTC.

This chain links TRBV5-1 with TRBJ2-7; TRBD2 matches at 8 bases. Trimming took 4 bases from V and 3 from J; bases not matched to a gene: 9. From germline, CDR1 is SGHRS and CDR2 YFSETQ. The CDR3 is 15 residues long. CDR3 sequence reads: CASSLPQRGYYEQYF. CDR3 nucleotides: TGCGCCAGCAGCCTGCCCCAGCGGGGGTACTACGAGCAGTACTTC.

This clone occurred once. J is TRBJ1-5 and V is TRBV7-8, with unresolved D. CDR3 size: 14 residues. V was trimmed by 1 base and J by 3 bases, leaving 7 bases between them. Germline V lookup: CDR1 SGHVS, CDR2 FQNEAQ. DNA of the CDR3: TGTGCCAGCAGCTTAGAAGCGAACAATCAGCCCCAGCATTTT. It codes for CASSLEANNQPQHF.

This chain links TRBV6-5 with TRBJ2-2; D perhaps matches TRBD2 (5 bases). The germline V gene encodes CDR1 MNHEY and CDR2 SVGAGI. Trimming shortened V by 6 bases and J by 7 bases, and 9 bases separated the two germline ends. This CDR3 is 12 amino acids long. CDR3 coding DNA: TGTGCCAGCAGACGCGGACTCGGGGAGCTGTTTTTT. This encodes CASRRGLGELFF.